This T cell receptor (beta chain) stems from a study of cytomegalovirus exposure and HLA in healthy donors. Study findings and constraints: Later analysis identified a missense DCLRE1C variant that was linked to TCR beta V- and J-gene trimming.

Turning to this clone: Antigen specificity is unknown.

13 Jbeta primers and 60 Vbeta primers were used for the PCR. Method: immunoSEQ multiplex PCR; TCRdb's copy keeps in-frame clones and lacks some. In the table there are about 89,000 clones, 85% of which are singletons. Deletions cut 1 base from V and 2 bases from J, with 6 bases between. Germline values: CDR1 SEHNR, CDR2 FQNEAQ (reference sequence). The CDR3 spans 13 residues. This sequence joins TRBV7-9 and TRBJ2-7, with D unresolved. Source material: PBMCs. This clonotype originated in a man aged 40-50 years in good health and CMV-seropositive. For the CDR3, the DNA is TGTGCCAGCAGCTTAGGGGCCCCCTACGAGCAGTACTTC. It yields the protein CASSLGAPYEQYF. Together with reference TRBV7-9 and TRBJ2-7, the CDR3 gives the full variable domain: DTGVSQNPRHKITKRGQNVTFRCDPISEHNRLYWYRQTLGQGPEFLTYFQNEAQLEKSRLLSDRFSAERPKGSFSTLEIQRTEQGDSAMYLCASSLGAPYEQYFGPGTRLTVT.